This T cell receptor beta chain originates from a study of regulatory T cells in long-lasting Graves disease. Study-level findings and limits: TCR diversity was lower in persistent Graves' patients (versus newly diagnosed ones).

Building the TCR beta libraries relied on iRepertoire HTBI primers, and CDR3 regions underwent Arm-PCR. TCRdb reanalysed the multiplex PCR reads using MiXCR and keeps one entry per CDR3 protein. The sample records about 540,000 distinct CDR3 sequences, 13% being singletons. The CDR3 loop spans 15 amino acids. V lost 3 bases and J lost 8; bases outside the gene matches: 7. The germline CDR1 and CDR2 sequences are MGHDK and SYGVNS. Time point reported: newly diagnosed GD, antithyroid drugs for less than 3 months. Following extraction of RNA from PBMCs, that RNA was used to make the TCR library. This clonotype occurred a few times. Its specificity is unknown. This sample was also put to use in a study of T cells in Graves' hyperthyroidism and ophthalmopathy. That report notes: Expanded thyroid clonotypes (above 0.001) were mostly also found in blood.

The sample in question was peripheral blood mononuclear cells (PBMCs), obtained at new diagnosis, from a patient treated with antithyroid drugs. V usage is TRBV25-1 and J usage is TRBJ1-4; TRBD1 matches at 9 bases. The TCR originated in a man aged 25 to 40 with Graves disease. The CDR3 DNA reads TGTGCCAGCAGTGATCCTGGACAGGGGAGGGAAAAACTGTTTTTT. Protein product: CASSDPGQGREKLFF. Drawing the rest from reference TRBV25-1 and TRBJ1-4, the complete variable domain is EADIYQTPRYLVIGTGKKITLECSQTMGHDKMYWYQQDPGMELHLIHYSYGVNSTEKGDLSSESTVSRIRTEHFPLTLESARPSHTSQYLCASSDPGQGREKLFFGSGTQLSVL.